These 19 T cell receptor beta chains were all obtained from the same sample, sequenced in a study of monozygotic twins with cystic fibrosis. TCRdb's table, derived via immunoSEQ multiplex PCR, lists solely in-frame clones and lacks some. The table lists more than 9,500 clones, roughly 85% of them singletons, with around 0.5% in the top ten. What was sequenced was blood. These receptor sequences come from a young man with cystic fibrosis.

This chain uses TRBV2 with TRBJ2-1, with D tentatively TRBD1 or TRBD2 (5 bases each). This CDR3 has 16 residues. Trimming took off 3 bases at V and 0 bases at J, with 12 bases between the two ends. Germline CDR1 reads SNHLY; CDR2 reads FYNNEI. CDR3 amino acids: CASSDLGRASYNEQFF. CDR3 sequence (DNA): TGTGCCAGCAGTGATTTGGGGCGGGCCTCCTACAATGAGCAGTTCTTC.

The rearrangement links TRBV2 to TRBJ2-7, with TRBD1 as a possible D gene (6 bases). The CDR3 length is 13 residues. V was trimmed by 4 bases and J by 0 bases, leaving 7 bases between them. The germline V gene encodes CDR1 SNHLY and CDR2 FYNNEI. The CDR3, as DNA: TGTGCCAGCAGTGGGGACAACTCCTACGAGCAGTACTTC. This gives the protein CASSGDNSYEQYF.

This clone has just one count. The chain combines TRBV7-9 with TRBJ1-2; D not resolved. CDR1 is SEHNR, CDR2 FQNEAQ, per germline (reference sequence). The ends were cut back, 1 base at V and 8 bases at J, with 11 bases in the middle. This CDR3 region has 13 residues. CDR3 DNA: TGTGCCAGCAGCTTAGGCCGCGGCTACGGCTACACCTTC. Translated, it gives CASSLGRGYGYTF. The full variable domain, with the rest looked up from reference TRBV7-9 and TRBJ1-2, is DTGVSQNPRHKITKRGQNVTFRCDPISEHNRLYWYRQTLGQGPEFLTYFQNEAQLEKSRLLSDRFSAERPKGSFSTLEIQRTEQGDSAMYLCASSLGRGYGYTFGSGTRLTVV.

The chain carries TRBV28 and TRBJ2-5, with D perhaps matching TRBD1 (5 bases). CDR1 is MDHEN, CDR2 SYDVKM, per germline. The CDR3 consists of 14 residues. V lost 3 bases to trimming and J lost 2 bases, with 10 bases between them. CDR3: CASSFRQLQETQYF. The CDR3 DNA sequence: TGTGCCAGCAGTTTTCGACAGCTGCAAGAGACCCAGTACTTC.

V is TRBV20-1 and J is TRBJ1-1; D uncertain. Trimming removed 0 bases at V and 7 bases at J, with 6 bases between. Per the germline V gene, CDR1 is DFQATT and CDR2 is SNEGSKA (reference sequence). The CDR3 consists of 11 residues. The CDR3 region has the DNA TGCAGTGCTAGAGATCCGAGTGAAGCTTTCTTT. This gives the protein CSARDPSEAFF.

The V and J genes are TRBV29-1 and TRBJ2-1, with 7 bases lining up with TRBD1. V shed 6 bases and J 5 bases; nucleotides not matched to a gene: 10. CDR3 size: 14 residues. The V gene's germline CDR1 is SQVTM and CDR2 ANQGSEA. CDR3 in amino acids: CSVVGQALNNEQFF. For the CDR3, the DNA is TGCAGCGTCGTAGGACAGGCACTTAACAATGAGCAGTTCTTC.

The chain uses TRBV12-1 and TRBJ2-3; TRBD2, the table's D call, lacks a check against the DNA. TRBV12-1 is described as a pseudogene. CDR3 length: 15 amino acids. The CDR3 protein is CASSFGLHRKDTQYF. In DNA, the CDR3 is TGTGCCAGCAGCTTTGGACTCCACCGAAAAGATACGCAGTATTTT.

The V call is TRBV2, the J call TRBJ1-3; no clear D gene. V lost 1 base to trimming and J lost 5 bases, with 21 bases between them. CDR1 is SNHLY and CDR2 is FYNNEI in the germline V gene. The CDR3 spans 18 residues. CDR3 DNA: TGTGCCAGCAGTGAAGGTCGAGGCAGACAACTTATTAGAAACACCATATATTTT. Its protein product is CASSEGRGRQLIRNTIYF.

The V call is TRBV10-1, the J call TRBJ2-1, with 7 bases fitting TRBD1. Trimming took 6 bases from V and 5 from J; bases not matched to a gene: 16. The germline gives CDR1 WNHNN, CDR2 SYGVQD (reference sequence). This CDR3 has 17 residues. The CDR3 here is CASRVTGRKIGHNEQFF. In nucleotides, the CDR3 is TGCGCCAGCAGAGTGACAGGGCGTAAGATAGGTCACAATGAGCAGTTCTTC.

The chain carries TRBV5-1 and TRBJ2-1; D is unresolved. Germline V gene data show CDR1 as SGHRS and CDR2 as YFSETQ. V was cut by 4 bases and J by 8 bases, with 7 bases left in between. CDR3 length: 11 residues. The CDR3 sequence is CASSGEYEQFF. The CDR3 DNA reads TGCGCCAGCAGCGGTGAATATGAGCAGTTCTTC.

This clone was counted only a few times. V gene TRBV10-3 combines with J gene TRBJ1-5; D unclear. The CDR3 spans 13 residues. Trimming pared 2 bases from V and 0 bases from J, leaving 2 bases between. CDR1 ENHRY and CDR2 SYGVKD come from the germline V gene. CDR3 coding DNA: TGTGCCATCAGTGAGGATAGCAATCAGCCCCAGCATTTT. This encodes CAISEDSNQPQHF.

This chain connects TRBV19 to TRBJ2-1; tentatively, D is TRBD2 (7 bases). The germline V gene has CDR1 LNHDA and CDR2 SQIVND (reference sequence). The CDR3 extends over 16 amino acids. V was pared by 5 bases and J by 7 bases, with 21 bases between. CDR3 sequence (DNA): TGTGCCAGTAGTCCCCCACACGGGGGGCCCTCAAATGAGCAGTTCTTC. This sequence encodes CASSPPHGGPSNEQFF.

This clone was seen a single time. J is TRBJ2-3 and V is TRBV11-2; 11 bases align to TRBD2. The V gene's germline CDR1 is SGHAT and CDR2 FQNNGV. The CDR3 totals 17 residues. J lost 6 bases, V lost 3 bases, and 11 bases had no gene match. The CDR3 sequence is CASSFTLAGGRVDTQYF. As DNA, the CDR3 is TGTGCCAGCAGCTTCACCCTAGCGGGAGGCCGGGTCGATACGCAGTATTTT.

The V and J genes are TRBV7-2 and TRBJ2-1; TRBD1 matches at 9 bases. Unmatched junction bases numbered 6, after V lost 1 base and J lost 8 bases. CDR1 is SGHTA, CDR2 FQGNSA, per germline. This CDR3 is built from 15 residues. This chain's CDR3 is CASSLVQGAIDEQFF. The CDR3 DNA sequence: TGTGCCAGCAGCTTAGTACAGGGGGCGATAGATGAGCAGTTCTTC. The full variable domain, rest sourced from reference TRBV7-2 and TRBJ2-1, is GAGVSQSPSNKVTEKGKDVELRCDPISGHTALYWYRQSLGQGLEFLIYFQGNSAPDKSGLPSDRFSAERTGGSVSTLTIQRTQQEDSAVYLCASSLVQGAIDEQFFGPGTRLTVL.

The rearrangement joins TRBV30 to TRBJ2-3; TRBD2 agrees at 11 bases. V gave up 0 bases and J gave up 0 bases; unmatched junction bases: 17. Germline CDR1 is GTSNPN and CDR2 is SVGIG (reference sequence). The CDR3 sequence is 21 residues long. CDR3 in DNA: TGTGCCTGGAGTGTACGGGGGTCCCTCGGGACTAGCGGTCCTAGCACAGATACGCAGTATTTT. Its translation is CAWSVRGSLGTSGPSTDTQYF. Full variable domain (rest looked up from reference TRBV30 and TRBJ2-3): SQTIHQWPATLVQPVGSPLSLECTVEGTSNPNLYWYRQAAGRGLQLLFYSVGIGQISSEVPQNLSASRPQDRQFILSSKKLLLSDSGFYLCAWSVRGSLGTSGPSTDTQYFGPGTRLTVL.

V usage is TRBV7-2 and J usage is TRBJ1-2; possibly TRBD1 for D (5 bases). CDR3 size: 15 residues. Germline V gene lookup returns CDR1 SGHTA and CDR2 FQGNSA. V lost 0 bases, J lost 8 bases, and 16 bases lay in between. The CDR3 loop is CASSLALRTHTGYTF. The CDR3 bases are TGTGCCAGCAGCTTAGCTTTAAGGACACACACAGGCTACACCTTC.

Here the CDR3 DNA reads TGTGCCTGGAGTGCGGGCGGGTGGGAAACCTACGAGCAGTACTTC. It is translated as CAWSAGGWETYEQYF. V usage is TRBV30 and J usage is TRBJ2-7, with a weak D call TRBD2 (5 bases). The V gene's germline CDR1 is GTSNPN and CDR2 SVGIG (reference sequence). The CDR3 runs to 15 residues. V shed 1 base and J shed 2 bases, with 15 bases lying between them.

This chain uses TRBV7-2 with TRBJ1-2, with unresolved D. CDR1 SGHTA and CDR2 FQGNSA come from the germline V gene. Trimming left V 1 base short and J 4 bases short, with 4 bases between. The CDR3 runs 12 residues. The CDR3 reads CASSLDSYGYTF. In DNA, the CDR3 is TGTGCCAGCAGCTTAGACAGCTATGGCTACACCTTC. Complete variable domain (other parts from reference TRBV7-2 and TRBJ1-2): GAGVSQSPSNKVTEKGKDVELRCDPISGHTALYWYRQSLGQGLEFLIYFQGNSAPDKSGLPSDRFSAERTGGSVSTLTIQRTQQEDSAVYLCASSLDSYGYTFGSGTRLTVV.

V and J are TRBV7-2 and TRBJ2-3, with D tentatively TRBD2 (6 bases). This CDR3 spans 15 amino acids. Germline V lookup: CDR1 SGHTA, CDR2 FQGNSA. Deletions cut 5 bases from V and 0 bases from J, with 12 bases between. The CDR3 bases are TGTGCCAGCAGCACGGCGACTAGGAGCACAGATACGCAGTATTTT. It encodes CASSTATRSTDTQYF.